Listed here is a single TCR beta chain. The antigen it binds to is not known. Nothing much larger sits one base from this clone, and base qualities are not available. The donors were healthy, HIV-negative adults with no recently reported acute infections or vaccinations. Every donor was a Caucasian adult residing in Nashville, Tennessee, USA. Magnetic negative selection was used to enrich CD4+ T cells, after which naive cells were positively selected on CD45RA and the negative fraction became the memory subset. Blood was collected by leukapheresis, and PBMCs were isolated by Ficoll-Histopaque density gradient centrifugation and then cryopreserved in liquid nitrogen vapor phase. Analytical flow cytometry was used to check the purity and quantity of each magnetically sorted T cell population. Genomic DNA was isolated from each sorted fraction and quantified by UV absorbance on a Nanodrop 2000c. The data stem from a study of shared clonotypes between healthy human individuals (dated by TCRdb to 2020 to 2021). With respect to the entire study: The cohort included three men and a couple of women between 18 and 49 years of age. Different laboratories and diverse techniques were used to prepare libraries and sequence TCR repertoires, to increase sequencing depth and limit assay-specific biases. For each donor, CD4 naive and CD4 memory were each given three plates, CD8 naive was given two plates, and CD8 memory was given one plate. Between about 0.94 and 8.9 billion PBMCs per donor were obtained by leukapheresis. To estimate repertoire size and how much clonotype sharing occurs between individuals, the study deeply sequenced the blood TCR repertoires of five or six healthy adults.

Measured from the cysteine to the phenylalanine, the CDR3 is 15 residues long. Only CDR3 DNA is held: 45 bases, read in frame from base 1. Via the germline V gene (reference sequence), CDR1 is SGHNT and CDR2 YYREEE. V has 6 bases trimmed and J has 1 base trimmed; junction bases matching no gene number 9. Using the deep immunoSEQ assay, multiplex PCR amplified TCR CDR3 regions from genomic DNA. Genomic DNA extracted from each cell subset was distributed evenly over all wells of several immunoSEQ 96-well plates, and each plate served as one replicate. For sorted subsets, roughly 200 ng of genomic DNA, equivalent to around 30,000 T cell genomes, went into each replicate PCR. Purified libraries were measured with a Qubit 3.0 fluorometer, size-checked on a Bioanalyzer 2100, and measured again with the KAPA Library Quantification kit. Every immunoSEQ 96-well plate was sequenced on a separate single-read 150-cycle Illumina NextSeq 550 flow cell. In the source study's methods: Because only junctional sequences without quality scores were contained in the immunoSEQ output, filtering matching that applied to full-length reads could not be performed. To assign V/J genes and CDR3, sequences were annotated using PyIR, a Python wrapper for IgBLAST v1.9, with IMGT germline references. Reads were removed for weak V/J assignments (E-value above 1e-6), missing CDR3, stop codons, out-of-frame junctions, or ambiguous translated residues. V3J clonotypes were defined as sequences sharing the same inferred V gene, J gene, and CDR3 amino acid sequence. The percentage overlap between two repertoires was calculated by dividing the number of shared unique clonotypes by the size of the smaller repertoire. Richness of each repertoire was evaluated using RTK rarefaction, the Chao1 estimator, and Recon v2.1 estimates of unobserved clonotypes. OLGA was used to compute generation probabilities for all TCRbeta clonotypes that the gDNA method yielded from several donors. In TCRdb, the immuneACCESS table is reduced to in-frame sequences with V and J assigned. These tables do not hold every clone; where another copy was compared, an unresolved V gene accounts for under half, and the others remain unexplained. V and J calls plus clone size are reproduced from that table; the DNA served to infer D and trimming. In this sample the table shows 2 million to 2.5 million clones, around 95% of which occur a single time. Around 0.13% of the sample belongs to the ten largest clones.

What the research found in general, with its limitations: Because the study included a small number of donors, the genetic and exposure-history diversity represented was limited. Rarefaction of sorted-subset datasets indicated incomplete sequencing despite the large sequencing depth. Only blood was sampled, and tissue TCR repertoires likely differ from those in blood. Naive subsets generally had larger estimated clonotype richness than memory subsets did. Sharing across several donors was observed for approximately 5% of naive CD4, around 3.5% of naive CD8, over 2% of memory CD4, and about 0.38% of memory CD8 clonotypes. Higher generation probabilities were observed for clonotypes shared by all four sorted-subset donors than for non-shared clonotypes. Pairwise subsampling led to the expectation that sequencing depth would affect the degree of clonotype sharing among donors.

This receptor was obtained from a man between 18 and 35 years old in good health. Input material: naive CD4+ T cells sorted from blood. Explained via the paper, the cell subset or site label denotes: CD45RA+ positively selected. Rearrangement joined TRBV5-4 to TRBJ1-1, and TRBD1 aligns with 7 junction nucleotides. The sequence in DNA is TGTGCCAGCACCCGCGGTGCAGGGGGGAACACTGAAGCTTTCTTT. This encodes CASTRGAGGNTEAFF.